A single sample gave rise to the 13 T cell receptor beta chains below, sequenced in a study of shared clonotypes between healthy human individuals. TCRdb keeps only in-frame clones here, not all; method: immunoSEQ multiplex PCR. In the table there are about 2.3 million clones, approximately 93% of which are singletons. The sequenced material came from naive CD4+ T cells from PBMCs. Sample subset: CD45RA+ positively selected. The receptors were sampled from a man aged 18 to 29 in good health. Some clones in this sample may be carry-over from other donors' samples.

This clone came up a few times. The V call is TRBV19, the J call TRBJ1-5, with TRBD1 identical over 9 bases. The CDR3 length is 13 residues. The junction had 3 bases not matched to a gene; V was cut back by 8 bases and J by 4 bases. Germline assignment: CDR1 LNHDA and CDR2 SQIVND (reference sequence). The CDR3 region has the DNA TGTGCCAGTGGACAGGGGCCGAATCAGCCCCAGCATTTT. This encodes CASGQGPNQPQHF.

Remarks on this clone: In the same sample, other DNA sequences code for this CDR3. V gene TRBV5-1 combines with J gene TRBJ1-1; unclear D gene. Germline CDR1 and CDR2: SGHRS and YFSETQ. CDR3 length: 13 amino acids. Trimming pared 3 bases from V and 1 base from J, leaving 7 bases between. DNA for the CDR3: TGCGCCAGCAGCTCGGGCCGGAACACTGAAGCTTTCTTT. This translates into CASSSGRNTEAFF. The entire variable domain, with the rest obtained from reference TRBV5-1 and TRBJ1-1, is as follows: KAGVTQTPRYLIKTRGQQVTLSCSPISGHRSVSWYQQTPGQGLQFLFEYFSETQRNKGNFPGRFSGRQFSNSRSEMNVSTLELGDSALYLCASSSGRNTEAFFGQGTRLTVV.

The chain recombines TRBV19 with TRBJ1-2; D remains unclear. Trimming left V 3 bases short and J 7 bases short, with 18 bases between. The CDR3 totals 15 residues. Germline lookup yields CDR1 LNHDA and CDR2 SQIVND (reference sequence). The CDR3 nucleotides are TGTGCCAGTAGTATTACATGGGCCGTTGGAGGTGGCTACACCTTC. Protein: CASSITWAVGGGYTF.

Of note for this clone: At the DNA level, this CDR3 is encoded by other sequences in the same sample as well. V usage is TRBV11-2 and J usage is TRBJ1-2, with no clear D. From germline, CDR1 is SGHAT and CDR2 FQNNGV. V lost 3 bases to trimming and J lost 7 bases, with 6 bases between them. This CDR3 region has 11 residues. The CDR3 DNA is TGTGCCAGCAGCTTGTCAGGTGGCTACACCTTC. It is translated as CASSLSGGYTF.

The CDR3 sequence: CASSVDRGDNTEAFF. The CDR3 DNA reads TGTGCCAGCAGCGTAGACAGGGGTGATAACACTGAAGCTTTCTTT. This chain connects TRBV9 to TRBJ1-1; 7 bases are a match to TRBD1. Germline V gene data show CDR1 as SGDLS and CDR2 as YYNGEE. CDR3 length: 15 amino acids. Trimming cost V 0 bases and J 2 bases; bases outside gene matches: 4.

About this clone itself: This specimen includes other DNA sequences encoding the same CDR3. The J gene is TRBJ2-3, the V gene TRBV9, with a possible D match to TRBD1 (6 bases). The CDR3 has 14 residues. Germline CDR1 and CDR2: SGDLS and YYNGEE. The ends were cut back, 0 bases at V and 3 bases at J, with 8 bases in the middle. In nucleotides, the CDR3 is TGTGCCAGCAGCGTAGGGCAGGGGACAGATACGCAGTATTTT. Its protein product is CASSVGQGTDTQYF.

This clone occurred a few times. This chain links TRBV14 with TRBJ2-3, with 9 bases aligning to TRBD2. CDR1 is SGHDN and CDR2 is FVKESK in the germline V gene. The CDR3 runs 14 residues. V dropped 4 bases and J dropped 6; count of bases not matched to a gene: 5. CDR3 protein: CASSLSGRWDTQYF. CDR3 in DNA: TGTGCCAGCAGCCTAAGCGGGAGGTGGGATACGCAGTATTTT. The whole variable domain, filled in from reference TRBV14 and TRBJ2-3, reads EAGVTQFPSHSVIEKGQTVTLRCDPISGHDNLYWYRRVMGKEIKFLLHFVKESKQDESGMPNNRFLAERTGGTYSTLKVQPAELEDSGVYFCASSLSGRWDTQYFGPGTRLTVL.

This rearrangement joins TRBV7-9 to TRBJ2-1, with D maybe TRBD1 (6 bases). V was cut by 5 bases and J by 10 bases, with 21 bases left in between. CDR3 length equals 15 residues. Germline V CDR1 and CDR2: SEHNR, FQNEAQ (reference sequence). CDR3 in amino acids: CASSARGVSGTEQFF. The DNA for the CDR3 is TGTGCCAGCAGCGCACGTGGGGTCTCCGGGACAGAGCAGTTCTTC.

V and J are TRBV2 and TRBJ1-1; 8 bases line up with TRBD1. This CDR3 is 15 amino acids long. In germline, CDR1 is SNHLY, CDR2 FYNNEI. Unmatched junction bases numbered 4, after V lost 3 bases and J lost 1 base. In DNA form, the CDR3 reads TGTGCCAGCAGTGATTTTGGGACAGGGAACACTGAAGCTTTCTTT. This encodes CASSDFGTGNTEAFF.

This rearrangement joins TRBV19 to TRBJ1-3; perhaps TRBD1 as D (6 bases). V was pared by 5 bases and J by 0 bases, with 17 bases between. This CDR3 comprises 17 residues. Germline V gene sequence: CDR1 LNHDA, CDR2 SQIVND (reference sequence). The CDR3 sequence: CASSPLTGPHSGNTIYF. CDR3 bases: TGTGCCAGTAGTCCCCTGACAGGACCGCACTCTGGAAACACCATATATTTT. The full variable domain, its missing parts supplied by reference TRBV19 and TRBJ1-3, is DGGITQSPKYLFRKEGQNVTLSCEQNLNHDAMYWYRQDPGQGLRLIYYSQIVNDFQKGDIAEGYSVSREKKESFPLTVTSAQKNPTAFYLCASSPLTGPHSGNTIYFGEGSWLTVV.

This clone was detected once. This rearrangement joins TRBV7-3 to TRBJ2-3; D remains ambiguous. The CDR3 extends over 13 amino acids. Trimming took off 2 bases at V and 4 bases at J, with 7 bases between the two ends. Per the germline V gene, CDR1 is SGHTA and CDR2 is FQGTGA. The CDR3 spells CASSLARADTQYF. The CDR3 coding sequence is TGTGCCAGCAGCTTAGCTAGAGCAGATACGCAGTATTTT.

The chain employs TRBV5-1 and TRBJ2-1; 9 bases are a match to TRBD2. The germline V gene encodes CDR1 SGHRS and CDR2 YFSETQ. The CDR3 covers 17 residues. The V gene end was trimmed by 1 base and the J gene end by 0 bases; junction bases not matched to a gene: 5. The DNA of the CDR3 is TGCGCCAGCAGCTTGTTGGCTAGCGGGATCTCCTACAATGAGCAGTTCTTC. Amino acids: CASSLLASGISYNEQFF.

This clone is a singleton in its sample. This chain links TRBV28 with TRBJ2-1, with D maybe TRBD1 (6 bases). The length of the CDR3 is 12 residues. Germline V gene sequence: CDR1 MDHEN, CDR2 SYDVKM. With 8 bases removed from V and 5 bases from J, the gap between germline ends came to 10 bases. This CDR3 is CASGGLDNEQFF. CDR3 nucleotides: TGTGCCAGCGGGGGCCTTGACAATGAGCAGTTCTTC.